The next 32 T cell receptor beta chains were all read from a single sample in a study of T-cell reconstitution after alpha-beta-depleted transplantation in children. Preparation of the TCRbeta library was carried out with unique molecular identifiers. TCRdb re-analysed the PCR reads in MiXCR, keeping a single row per CDR3 protein. This table has 600,000 to 800,000 distinct CDR3 sequences, about an eighth appearing once. Source: PBMCs, taken before TCRalphabeta/CD19-depleted stem cell transplant. The receptors derive from a girl aged 2 to 9 with congenital amegakaryocytic thrombocytopenia, due to receive a stem cell transplant.

This clonotype came up a few times. The J gene is TRBJ1-1, the V gene TRBV7-9, with TRBD1 matching over 7 bases. The germline gives CDR1 SEHNR, CDR2 FQNEAQ (reference sequence). Trimming took 5 bases from V and 7 from J; bases not matched to a gene: 4. The CDR3 covers 12 residues. The CDR3 DNA sequence: TGTGCCAGCAGCCCGGGACAGTTTGAAGCTTTCTTT. This translates into CASSPGQFEAFF.

This clonotype was seen ten or more times. The V gene is TRBV6-6, the J gene TRBJ1-1; D uncertain. CDR3 length equals 12 residues. Germline CDR1 and CDR2: MNHNY and SVGAGI (reference sequence). V lost 2 bases and J 4 bases, leaving 5 bases between the germline ends. CDR3 sequence (DNA): TGTGCCAGCAGTTACCCGACCACTGAAGCTTTCTTT. Its translation is CASSYPTTEAFF.

This clonotype was recorded many times. This chain joins TRBV5-5 and TRBJ1-1; D unclear. Trimming removed 4 bases from V and 5 bases from J, with 12 bases in between. Germline CDR1 SGHKS, CDR2 YYEKEE (reference sequence). CDR3 length: 13 amino acids. The CDR3 is CASSPLGVTEAFF. The CDR3 DNA reads TGTGCCAGCAGCCCGCTCGGGGTGACTGAAGCTTTCTTT.

V usage is TRBV7-2 and J usage is TRBJ1-3; D is unclear. This CDR3 contains 15 residues. Trimming left V 3 bases short and J 0 bases short, with 9 bases between. CDR1 is SGHTA, CDR2 FQGNSA, per germline. As DNA, the CDR3 is TGTGCCAGCAGCTTGGACCGGATCTCTGGAAACACCATATATTTT. This encodes CASSLDRISGNTIYF.

The sample holds many counts of this clonotype. V gene TRBV29-1 combines with J gene TRBJ1-1, with D unresolved. The CDR3 spans 17 residues. Trimming took off 7 bases at V and 0 bases at J, with 24 bases between the two ends. Per the germline V gene, CDR1 is SQVTM and CDR2 is ANQGSEA. The CDR3 DNA sequence: TGCAGCGCCCGTTTTTCGGGGTCCAGAGTTATGAACACTGAAGCTTTCTTT. It is translated as CSARFSGSRVMNTEAFF.

The V gene is TRBV29-1, the J gene TRBJ1-2; D is uncertain. Between the trimmed V and J ends, which lost 2 bases and 3 bases, there was a span of 16 bases. The CDR3 is 15 amino acids. Germline values: CDR1 SQVTM, CDR2 ANQGSEA. Here the CDR3 DNA reads TGCAGCGTTGAACCACTCGACAAGCAGGACTATGGCTACACCTTC. Its protein product is CSVEPLDKQDYGYTF.

There are a few counts of this clonotype. This chain connects TRBV18 to TRBJ2-2; weak D call: TRBD2 (6 bases). This CDR3 contains 16 residues. The V gene lost 5 bases and the J gene lost 2 bases, with 15 bases spanning the gap. CDR1 is KGHSH, CDR2 LQKENI, per germline. CDR3 amino acids: CASSAAIAVNTGELFF. CDR3 coding DNA: TGTGCCAGCTCAGCGGCCATAGCGGTTAACACCGGGGAGCTGTTTTTT.

This clonotype has only a few counts. This sequence joins TRBV20-1 and TRBJ2-1; D is perhaps TRBD1 (7 bases). Trimming left V 6 bases short and J 6 bases short, with 24 bases between. Germline CDR1 reads DFQATT; CDR2 reads SNEGSKA (reference sequence). CDR3 length: 16 residues. CDR3 in amino acids: CSAGPIQGRLVNEQFF. CDR3 sequence (DNA): TGCAGTGCAGGCCCTATACAGGGGAGGTTAGTCAATGAGCAGTTCTTC.

The chain links TRBV5-6 to TRBJ1-2; unclear D gene. Germline values: CDR1 SGHDT, CDR2 YYEEEE. This CDR3 has 14 amino acids. V lost 0 bases and J 4 bases, leaving 10 bases between the germline ends. The CDR3 nucleotides are TGTGCCAGCAGCTTGGTTTTGAGCCGCTATGGCTACACCTTC. Its translation is CASSLVLSRYGYTF.

This clonotype showed up many times. This chain uses TRBV21-1 with TRBJ2-7. TRBV21-1 is a pseudogene locus. The CDR3 consists of 9 residues. DNA for the CDR3: TGTGCCAGCAAAGTCGAGCAGTACTTC. This gives the protein CASKVEQYF.

This clonotype has at least ten counts. The junction shows a germline mismatch at one end, possibly a read error. The J gene is TRBJ2-1, the V gene TRBV9; no firm D call. Germline V CDR1 and CDR2: SGDLS, YYNGEE. The CDR3 is made up of 12 amino acids. DNA for the CDR3: TGTGCCAGCAACGGTCTCTACGATGAGCAGTTCTTC. This translates into CASNGLYDEQFF. Using reference TRBV9 and TRBJ2-1 for the parts outside the CDR3, the full variable domain is DSGVTQTPKHLITATGQRVTLRCSPRSGDLSVYWYQQSLDQGLQFLIQYYNGEERAKGNILERFSAQQFPDLHSELNLSSLELGDSALYFCASNGLYDEQFFGPGTRLTVL.

The chain uses TRBV6-1 and TRBJ2-5, with D perhaps matching TRBD2 (6 bases). Germline-derived CDR1 and CDR2 are MNHNS and SASEGT. The V gene lost 10 bases and the J gene lost 1 base, with 13 bases spanning the gap. This CDR3 spans 13 amino acids. CDR3 sequence reads: CAIIRDFQETQYF. CDR3 in DNA: TGTGCCATTATCCGGGACTTCCAAGAGACCCAGTACTTC.

Many counts were recorded for this clonotype. CDR3 amino acids: CASSLASQENSYNEQFF. CDR3 coding DNA: TGCGCCAGCAGCTTGGCCTCACAGGAGAACTCCTACAATGAGCAGTTCTTC. The rearrangement links TRBV5-1 to TRBJ2-1; a weak D match, TRBD1 (5 bases). The V gene lost 0 bases and the J gene lost 0 bases, with 13 bases spanning the gap. The length of the CDR3 is 17 residues. CDR1 and CDR2 (germline): SGHRS, YFSETQ.

This clonotype has at least ten counts. This chain uses TRBV5-1 with TRBJ2-5, with TRBD2 matching 11 bases. CDR1 is SGHRS and CDR2 is YFSETQ in the germline V gene. CDR3 length equals 15 residues. Unmatched junction bases numbered 4, after V lost 4 bases and J lost 2 bases. CDR3 sequence reads: CASSPIAGGQETQYF. CDR3 in DNA: TGCGCCAGCAGCCCCATAGCGGGAGGGCAAGAGACCCAGTACTTC.

This clonotype was counted many times. The chain is built from TRBV12-3 or TRBV12-4 and TRBJ2-1; 7 bases match TRBD2. The length of the CDR3 is 16 residues. The J segment lost 1 base and the V segment lost 10 bases, leaving 13 bases of the junction unmatched. CDR3 DNA sequence: TGTGCCACAGGTGGGGCGGGAGTTGGTTCCTACAATGAGCAGTTCTTC. Amino acids: CATGGAGVGSYNEQFF.

Ten or more counts support this clonotype. This chain joins TRBV5-5 and TRBJ1-1, with D unclear. The CDR3 length is 13 residues. V was pared by 5 bases and J by 4 bases, with 12 bases between. Germline values: CDR1 SGHKS, CDR2 YYEKEE (reference sequence). This CDR3 reads CASSYGMGTEAFF. For the CDR3, the DNA is TGTGCCAGCAGTTACGGGATGGGCACTGAAGCTTTCTTT.

This clonotype was observed many times. This chain uses TRBV18 with TRBJ2-7; 8 nucleotides align to TRBD2. The CDR3 runs to 15 residues. After removal of 3 bases from V and 3 bases from J, the junction contained 7 bases not matched to a gene. Germline V lookup: CDR1 KGHSH, CDR2 LQKENI. The CDR3 bases are TGTGCCAGCTCACCGACTAGCGATGCGATCTACGAGCAGTACTTC. The encoded protein is CASSPTSDAIYEQYF.

The J gene is TRBJ1-5, the V gene TRBV27; D remains unclear. The CDR3 covers 16 residues. Germline-derived CDR1 and CDR2 are MNHEY and SMNVEV (reference sequence). Trimming left V 1 base short and J 0 bases short, with 10 bases between. The CDR3 region has the DNA TGTGCCAGCAGTTTATTTCCCCCATATAGCAATCAGCCCCAGCATTTT. Its protein product is CASSLFPPYSNQPQHF.

This clonotype was picked up many times. This chain links TRBV6-5 with TRBJ2-1; TRBD2 matches at 8 bases. The CDR3 has 16 amino acids. Germline V CDR1 and CDR2: MNHEY, SVGAGI. V dropped 4 bases and J dropped 6; count of bases not matched to a gene: 11. In nucleotides, the CDR3 is TGTGCCAGCAGTTCCCCGGGACTAGGGGTCGTCAATGAGCAGTTCTTC. As protein: CASSSPGLGVVNEQFF.

DNA for the CDR3: TGTGCCAGCATCCCCGGGACTAGGAATGAGCAGTTCTTC. It encodes CASIPGTRNEQFF. This chain connects TRBV7-9 to TRBJ2-1, with TRBD2 matching 8 bases. Germline lookup yields CDR1 SEHNR and CDR2 FQNEAQ (reference sequence). The length of the CDR3 is 13 residues. The trim removed 7 bases at V and 7 bases at J, leaving 6 bases unmatched.

This clonotype was counted between two and nine times. The genes are TRBV5-1 and TRBJ1-3, with D unclear. The germline V gene has CDR1 SGHRS and CDR2 YFSETQ. The CDR3 is 16 residues long. The V gene lost 3 bases and the J gene lost 0 bases, with 13 bases spanning the gap. CDR3 DNA sequence: TGCGCCAGCAGCTGGTCGAGGGTAGGCTCTGGAAACACCATATATTTT. Protein: CASSWSRVGSGNTIYF.

The chain has TRBV7-9 and TRBJ2-2; TRBD1 is a possible D gene (5 bases). Trimming left V 1 base short and J 6 bases short, with 15 bases between. CDR1 and CDR2 from the germline V gene are SEHNR and FQNEAQ (reference sequence). The CDR3 loop spans 16 amino acids. The CDR3 DNA is TGTGCCAGCAGCTTAGACCGTTGGGGCCCCCCCGGGGAGCTGTTTTTT. Amino acid sequence: CASSLDRWGPPGELFF.

The V and J genes are TRBV29-1 and TRBJ2-5; D ambiguous. The length of the CDR3 is 11 residues. V lost 5 bases and J lost 1, with 5 bases in between. CDR1 and CDR2 from the germline V gene are SQVTM and ANQGSEA. CDR3 in amino acids: CSVFPQETQYF. CDR3 DNA: TGCAGCGTTTTTCCCCAAGAGACCCAGTACTTC.

This clonotype occurred many times. The chain couples TRBV7-6 to TRBJ2-7; D call uncertain. Per germline, CDR1 SGHVS and CDR2 FNYEAQ. The V end lost 0 bases, the J end lost 9 bases, and 12 bases lay between the germline ends. This CDR3 is built from 13 residues. The CDR3, as DNA: TGTGCCAGCAGCTTAGCTCTCGATTCAGTGCAGTACTTC. It is translated as CASSLALDSVQYF.

This clonotype has at least ten counts. V usage is TRBV10-3 and J usage is TRBJ2-5, with TRBD2 matching over 9 bases. Trimming cost V 6 bases and J 2 bases; bases outside gene matches: 4. CDR1 ENHRY and CDR2 SYGVKD come from the germline V gene. CDR3 size: 14 residues. This CDR3 reads CAIRKTSGQETQYF. As DNA, the CDR3 is TGTGCCATCAGGAAGACTAGCGGACAAGAGACCCAGTACTTC.

This clonotype was seen at least ten times. The chain employs TRBV20-1 and TRBJ2-3, with D possibly TRBD2 on 6 matching bases. V was shortened by 4 bases and J by 2 bases, with 10 bases between the two germline ends. The CDR3 runs 13 residues. Germline V lookup: CDR1 DFQATT, CDR2 SNEGSKA (reference sequence). This CDR3 is CSAKGLTTDTQYF. CDR3 sequence (DNA): TGCAGTGCTAAGGGACTTACCACAGATACGCAGTATTTT.

Details on this clonotype: An end of the junction does not agree with germline; a read error may underlie this. The chain has TRBV28 and TRBJ1-2, with D perhaps matching TRBD1 (5 bases). The CDR3 has 14 residues. Germline V lookup: CDR1 MDHEN, CDR2 SYDVKM. The CDR3 DNA follows: TGTGCCAGCAGTCCCCGACAGCGAGCGTATGGCTACCCCTTC. It translates to CASSPRQRAYGYPF.

This clonotype was observed many times. The rearrangement links TRBV7-2 to TRBJ1-5; D gene unclear. Germline-derived CDR1 and CDR2 are SGHTA and FQGNSA. V dropped 5 bases and J dropped 5 bases, with 7 bases sitting between them. This CDR3 has 12 amino acids. CDR3 region: CASSKRDQPQHF. The CDR3 nucleotides read TGTGCCAGCAGCAAAAGGGATCAGCCCCAGCATTTT.

This clonotype showed up many times. The chain uses TRBV29-1 and TRBJ2-7, with 12 bases lining up with TRBD2. V gave up 6 bases and J gave up 1 base; unmatched junction bases: 10. The CDR3 length is 16 residues. CDR1 is SQVTM and CDR2 is ANQGSEA in the germline V gene. CDR3 amino acids: CSVAGPTSGSSYEQYF. Here the CDR3 DNA reads TGCAGCGTCGCCGGGCCGACTAGCGGGAGTTCCTACGAGCAGTACTTC.

This clonotype was recorded at least ten times. The J gene is TRBJ2-5, the V gene TRBV5-6; TRBD2 agrees at 7 bases. V shed 0 bases, J shed 5 bases, and the junction held 4 bases outside the gene matches. The CDR3 has 14 residues. Germline CDR1 is SGHDT and CDR2 is YYEEEE. The CDR3 coding sequence is TGTGCCAGCAGCTTGGAACCGGGAGGTGAGACCCAGTACTTC. It yields the protein CASSLEPGGETQYF.

This chain joins TRBV15 and TRBJ2-7; tentatively, D is TRBD1 or TRBD2 (5 bases each). The CDR3 is 14 residues long. Trimming took 0 bases from V and 6 from J, leaving 12 bases between them. CDR1 is LNHNV, CDR2 YYDKDF, per germline (reference sequence). CDR3 amino acids: CATSRDRGVVEQYF. The CDR3 DNA is TGTGCCACCAGCAGAGATAGAGGGGTCGTCGAGCAGTACTTC.

This clonotype was counted between two and nine times. The chain employs TRBV6-5 and TRBJ2-5, with a weak D call TRBD1 (6 bases). The V gene lost 2 bases and the J gene lost 1 base, with 23 bases spanning the gap. The CDR3 totals 19 residues. Germline assignment: CDR1 MNHEY and CDR2 SVGAGI. Here the CDR3 reads CASSYARASGGRVQETQYF. DNA for the CDR3: TGTGCCAGCAGTTACGCGCGTGCGAGTGGGGGCCGGGTCCAAGAGACCCAGTACTTC.